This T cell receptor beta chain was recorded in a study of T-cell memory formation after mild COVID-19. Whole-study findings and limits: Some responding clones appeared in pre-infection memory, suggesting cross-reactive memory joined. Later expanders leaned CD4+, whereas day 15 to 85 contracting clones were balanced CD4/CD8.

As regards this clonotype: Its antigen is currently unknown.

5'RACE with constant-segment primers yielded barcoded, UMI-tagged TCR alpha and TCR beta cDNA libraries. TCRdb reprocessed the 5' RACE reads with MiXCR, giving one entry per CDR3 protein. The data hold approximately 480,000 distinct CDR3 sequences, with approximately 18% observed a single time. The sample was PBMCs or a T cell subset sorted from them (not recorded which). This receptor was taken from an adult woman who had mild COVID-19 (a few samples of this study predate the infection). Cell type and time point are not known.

For the CDR3, the DNA is TGTGCCAGCAGCCAAGATCTGGGGGTGGGCCTAAACAATGAGCAGTTCTTC. Translating gives CASSQDLGVGLNNEQFF. The J gene is TRBJ2-1, the V gene TRBV14; D may correspond to TRBD1 or TRBD2 (5 bases each). The V and J ends lost 0 bases and 5 bases respectively, with 17 bases between them. This CDR3 region has 17 residues. In germline, CDR1 is SGHDN, CDR2 FVKESK.